This T cell receptor beta chain is from a study of blood T cell repertoires in COVID-19. The overall study: Italy, Spain and the United States were the sources of the convalescent and acute COVID-19 samples. T cells, B-cell-depleted T cells, or PBMCs supplied cDNA or gDNA.

Under the authors' procedure: Estimation of nucleated cell counts was performed using reference gene primer amplification. Produced via immunoSEQ multiplex PCR; TCRdb's table is partial and in-frame only. The D gene and trimming were derived from the DNA, and the V and J assignments and clone size from that table. The sample gives fewer than 200,000 clones, approximately 85% of which show up once; around 9.8% is in the top ten. The CDR3 has 15 residues. Trimming cost V 4 bases and J 1 base, with 14 bases left between them. CDR1 SGHKS and CDR2 YYEKEE come from the germline V gene (reference sequence).

The J gene is TRBJ1-1, the V gene TRBV5-5, with a weak D call TRBD1 (5 bases). Sequences were obtained from peripheral blood. This TCR derives from an elderly woman with acute or convalescent COVID-19. CDR3 amino acids: CASSPIRGGNTEAFF. Written as DNA, the CDR3 is TGTGCCAGCAGCCCCATTAGGGGAGGGAACACTGAAGCTTTCTTT.